This T cell receptor (beta chain) was obtained from a study of shared clonotypes between healthy human individuals. Study-wide results and limits: Since donors were few, the genetic and exposure-history diversity represented was limited.

Of note for this clone: Its matching antigen is unknown.

Naive-designated CD8 cells lacked CD45RO, were positively enriched for CCR7, and omitted terminally differentiated effector memory CD45RA+ cells. Profiling relied on immunoSEQ multiplex PCR, and the TCRdb table lists in-frame clones only, not all of them. Of approximately 810,000 clones listed, nearly 95% are singletons. The germline V gene encodes CDR1 LNHDA and CDR2 SQIVND (reference sequence). With 5 bases clipped from V and 4 bases from J, the junction kept 8 bases outside the gene matches. This CDR3 contains 15 residues. The receptor was derived from a man younger than 40 in good health. This chain connects TRBV19 to TRBJ2-1; 7 bases agree with TRBD2. Sequences were obtained from naive CD8+ T cells sorted from blood. CDR3: CASSFMSGGYNEQFF. The DNA for the CDR3 is TGTGCCAGTAGTTTTATGTCCGGGGGGTACAATGAGCAGTTCTTC.